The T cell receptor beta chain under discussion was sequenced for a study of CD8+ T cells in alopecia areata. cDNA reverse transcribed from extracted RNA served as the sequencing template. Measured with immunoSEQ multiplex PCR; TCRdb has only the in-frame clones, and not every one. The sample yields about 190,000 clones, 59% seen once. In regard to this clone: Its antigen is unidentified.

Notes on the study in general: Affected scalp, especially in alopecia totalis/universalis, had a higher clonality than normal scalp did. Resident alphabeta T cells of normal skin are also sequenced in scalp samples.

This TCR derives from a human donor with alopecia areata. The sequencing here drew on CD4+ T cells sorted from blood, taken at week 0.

CDR3 residues: CASSVFPARTDTQYF. CDR3 in DNA: TGTGCCAGCAGTGTGTTCCCAGCGCGCACAGATACGCAGTATTTT. This chain connects TRBV2 to TRBJ2-3; D uncertain. Germline values: CDR1 SNHLY, CDR2 FYNNEI. The V end was cut by 4 bases, the J end by 1 base, with 12 bases between. The CDR3 loop spans 15 amino acids.